This T cell receptor beta chain stems from a study of Ad26.COV2.S vaccination and SARS-CoV-2 variants (dated by TCRdb to about 2021). Context from the whole study: Vaccine-arm donors came from COV1001, a multicentre, randomized, double-blind, placebo-controlled phase I-IIa trial of Ad26.COV2.S in healthy adults. Trial participants were randomized into five groups of five, in which low-dose or high-dose Ad26.COV2.S was given once or twice, or placebo was given on both occasions. TCRbeta repertoire sequencing was used to assess the specificity and breadth of SARS-CoV-2-reactive T cell receptors after Ad26.COV2.S vaccination. Investigators remained blinded to trial group allocation during experiments and outcome assessment. A total of some 30 samples were included in the TCR-sequenced set, comprising 19 Ad26.COV2.S vaccine recipients, 5 placebo recipients and 8 SARS-CoV-2 convalescent individuals. Ad26.COV2.S was administered intramuscularly at a dose of 5x10^10 or 1x10^11 viral particles, either as one shot or as two shots given 56 days apart.

Worth noting for this clone: What this receptor recognizes is not known. Per-base quality was not reported, and no clone a single base away is much larger than it.

Paper-wide results and their limitations: Vaccine and placebo recipients had comparable non-spike TCR breadth, which fits with the vaccine containing only spike. The authors noted that total T cell responses may have been underestimated by the TCR breadth and depth analyses. Substantial breadth of spike-specific CD8+ and CD4+ T cell responses was reported after vaccination. Spike-specific TCR breadth was higher in Ad26.COV2.S recipients than in placebo recipients (P = 0.0014). Comparing responses between vaccine doses or regimens was not something the study was powered to do.

This sample's treatment or condition label indicates: some 20 received Ad26.COV2.S at low or high dose, single or two shots; about five received placebo; per-sample allocation not given. For vaccine and placebo recipients, the sequenced repertoires came from samples collected on day 63 after the first injection. Cohort 1b enrolled some 25 adults aged 18-55 years at a single site in Boston, USA, between 29 July and 7 August 2020. Ad26.COV2.S consisted of a replication-incompetent adenovirus type 26 vector by which a prefusion-stabilized SARS-CoV-2 spike protein from the original Wuhan strain was expressed. Trimming takes 1 base from V and 7 bases from J, and the germline ends sit 3 bases apart. The CDR3 contains 11 residues, cysteine and phenylalanine counted. The only DNA kept is the CDR3, 33 bases in frame from the first base. The germline V gene (reference sequence) gives CDR1 as LGHDT and CDR2 as YNNKEL.

TCRbeta CDR3 regions were sequenced with the immunoSEQ Assay. After extraction, genomic DNA underwent amplification by bias-controlled multiplex PCR, followed by high-throughput sequencing. The original methods were these. Collapsing and filtering of sequences were performed to quantify the absolute abundance of each unique TCRbeta CDR3 region. T cell fraction was estimated by normalizing TCRbeta template counts to usable DNA, which was measured by amplifying reference genes present in all nucleated cells. Repertoire TCRs were annotated as SARS-CoV-2-specific when V gene, CDR3 amino acid sequence and J gene were exactly matched to a known reactive TCR set. The reference SARS-CoV-2 TCR set came from MIRA and was filtered for enrichment in COVID-19-positive ImmuneCODE repertoires, removing public or cross-reactive TCRs. Using the MIRA antigens, annotated TCRs were further analysed by specific ORF or by position within an ORF. Breadth was defined as annotated unique rearrangements over total unique productive rearrangements; depth was the summed frequency of those rearrangements. TCR breadth was compared between groups using two-sided Wilcoxon rank-sum tests. This is the immuneACCESS table as TCRdb keeps it, with only in-frame sequences that have V and J called. A part of the clones is gone; compared with another copy, unresolved V genes explain less than half, and the rest is unexplained. V, J and clone size are those of that table, while D and trimming were read from the DNA. Recorded for this sample are about 440,000 clones; less than 95% of them occurred a single time. The biggest ten clones account for around 4.5% of the sample.

The sequence is built from TRBV3-1 (or the pseudogene TRBV3-2) and TRBJ2-3, with no confidently assigned D gene. This clonotype was sampled from a person aged 18-60 years who received the Ad26.COV2.S COVID-19 vaccine or a placebo. Sample: peripheral blood, taken in a trial of Ad26.COV2.S vaccine versus placebo. At the DNA level, the sequence is TGTGCCAGCAGCCAAGGTCATACGCAGTATTTT. Its protein is CASSQGHTQYF.